This T cell receptor (beta chain) appears in the sequencing data of a study of blood T cell repertoires in COVID-19. On the study more broadly: The cDNA or gDNA used as material had been derived from T cells, B-cell-depleted T cells, or PBMCs.

The repertoire was sequenced with immunoSEQ multiplex PCR; TCRdb's copy has only in-frame clones and lacks some. The data show under 55,000 clones, approximately 87% seen once. The clonotype originates from a human donor in a cohort sampled during active COVID-19. Sequenced material: peripheral blood.

The CDR3 reads CASSLATQGGPEAFF. CDR3 in DNA: TGTGCCAGCAGCTTAGCAACGCAGGGAGGGCCTGAAGCTTTCTTT. J is TRBJ1-1 and V is TRBV7-9, with D perhaps matching TRBD1 (5 bases). V was cut by 0 bases and J by 6 bases, with 14 bases left in between. The CDR3 runs 15 residues. Per the germline V gene, CDR1 is SEHNR and CDR2 is FQNEAQ (reference sequence).